This T cell receptor (beta chain) was sequenced during a study of CD8+ T cells in alopecia areata. Documented treatment: oral pan-JAK inhibitor, 5-10 mg twice daily. TCR sequencing used cDNA made by reverse transcription of extracted RNA. Method: immunoSEQ multiplex PCR; TCRdb's copy keeps in-frame clones and lacks some. The sample lists about 210,000 clones; approximately 45% were seen once. The CDR3 is 14 residues long. The V gene's germline CDR1 is ENHRY and CDR2 SYGVKD. Trimming cost V 4 bases and J 2 bases; bases outside gene matches: 5. The chain combines TRBV10-3 with TRBJ2-7; 7 bases agree with TRBD1. This sequence originates from a human donor with alopecia areata. Sample: CD4+ T cells sorted from blood, taken between weeks 36 and 40, from a patient treated with tofacitinib. In DNA, the CDR3 is TGTGCCATCAGTGGACAGGGTGACGCCTACGAGCAGTACTTC. Its protein is CAISGQGDAYEQYF.